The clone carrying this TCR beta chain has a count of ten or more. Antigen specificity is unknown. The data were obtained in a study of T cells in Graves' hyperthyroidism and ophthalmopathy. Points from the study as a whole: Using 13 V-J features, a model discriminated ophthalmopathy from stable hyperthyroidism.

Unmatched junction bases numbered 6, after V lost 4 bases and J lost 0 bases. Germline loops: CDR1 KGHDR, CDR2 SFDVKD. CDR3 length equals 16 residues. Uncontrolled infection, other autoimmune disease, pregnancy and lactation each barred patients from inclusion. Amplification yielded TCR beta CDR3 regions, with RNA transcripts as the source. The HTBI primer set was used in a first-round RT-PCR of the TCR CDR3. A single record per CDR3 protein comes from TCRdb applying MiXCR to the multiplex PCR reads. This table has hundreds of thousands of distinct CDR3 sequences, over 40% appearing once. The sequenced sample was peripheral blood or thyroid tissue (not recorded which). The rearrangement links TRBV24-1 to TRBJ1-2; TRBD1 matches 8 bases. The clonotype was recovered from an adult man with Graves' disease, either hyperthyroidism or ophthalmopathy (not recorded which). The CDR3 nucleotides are TGTGCCACCAGTGACGCGACAGGGGATTCTAACTATGGCTACACCTTC. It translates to CATSDATGDSNYGYTF.